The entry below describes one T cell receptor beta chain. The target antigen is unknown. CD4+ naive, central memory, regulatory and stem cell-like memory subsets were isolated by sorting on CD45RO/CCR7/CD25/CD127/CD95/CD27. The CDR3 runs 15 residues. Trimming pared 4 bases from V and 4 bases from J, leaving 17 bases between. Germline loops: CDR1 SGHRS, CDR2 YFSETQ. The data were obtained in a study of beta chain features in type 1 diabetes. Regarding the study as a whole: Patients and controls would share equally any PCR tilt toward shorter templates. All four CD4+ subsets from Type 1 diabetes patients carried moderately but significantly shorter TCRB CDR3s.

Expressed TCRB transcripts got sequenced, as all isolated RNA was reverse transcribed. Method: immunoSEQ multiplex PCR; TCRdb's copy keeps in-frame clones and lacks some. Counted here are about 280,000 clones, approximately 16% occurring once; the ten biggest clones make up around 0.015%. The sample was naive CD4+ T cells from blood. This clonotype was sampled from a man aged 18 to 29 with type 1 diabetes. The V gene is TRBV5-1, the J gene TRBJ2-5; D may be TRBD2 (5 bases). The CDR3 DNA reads TGCGCCAGCAGCCGCCCTCTAGCAGATCCAGAGACCCAGTACTTC. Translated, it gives CASSRPLADPETQYF. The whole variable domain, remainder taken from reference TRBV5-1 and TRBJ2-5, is KAGVTQTPRYLIKTRGQQVTLSCSPISGHRSVSWYQQTPGQGLQFLFEYFSETQRNKGNFPGRFSGRQFSNSRSEMNVSTLELGDSALYLCASSRPLADPETQYFGPGTRLLVL.